The clone carrying this T cell receptor beta chain occurred many times. The antigen is not known. The sample comes from a study of blood T cells in healthy people across ages. Study-level background: For every two T cells, template switching captured about one barcoded beta molecule. Study-level points and caveats: Bulk PBMC profiling left naive and antigen-experienced comparisons inconclusive. No one knew whether donors had CMV, which possibly confounded expanded clonotype changes. The recorded TCR beta diversity per million T cells decreased in a roughly linear manner with age.

V was pared by 6 bases and J by 3 bases, with 4 bases of the junction left unmatched. The CDR3 has 13 amino acids. CDR1 is SGHTA and CDR2 is FQGNSA in the germline V gene. PCR was performed a second time for about 7 to 12 cycles using a sample-barcoded 5' primer and a J-beta primer mix. One entry per CDR3 protein, called by TCRdb with MiXCR from the 5' RACE reads. In the table there are more than 800,000 distinct CDR3 sequences, 35% to 50% of which are singletons. V and J are TRBV7-2 and TRBJ2-5; 7 bases map to TRBD1. The source material was blood. The receptor was derived from a woman aged 60-75 years in good health. The CDR3 sequence: CASSPGTEETQYF. CDR3 DNA sequence: TGTGCCAGCAGTCCCGGGACAGAAGAGACCCAGTACTTC.